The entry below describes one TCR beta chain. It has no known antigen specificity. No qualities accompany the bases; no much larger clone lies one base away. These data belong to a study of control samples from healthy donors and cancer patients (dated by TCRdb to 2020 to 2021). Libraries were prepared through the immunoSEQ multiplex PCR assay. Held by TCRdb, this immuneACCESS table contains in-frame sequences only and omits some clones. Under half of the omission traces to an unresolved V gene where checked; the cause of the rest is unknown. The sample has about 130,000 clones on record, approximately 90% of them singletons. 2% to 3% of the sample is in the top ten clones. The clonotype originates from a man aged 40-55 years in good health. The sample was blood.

Here the CDR3 is given as CASSRQGASYGYTF. Read as DNA, the sequence is TGTGCCAGCAGCCGCCAGGGAGCCTCTTATGGCTACACCTTC. Recombination linked TRBV7-2 to TRBJ1-2, with TRBD1 perhaps the D gene, on 5 matching bases. The cysteine opens and the phenylalanine closes a CDR3 of 14 amino acids. Only the CDR3 DNA is retained, 42 bases long and in frame from the first base. Trimming takes 5 bases from V and 5 bases from J, and the germline ends sit 15 bases apart. CDR1 is given as SGHTA and CDR2 as FQGNSA, both from the germline V gene.